This TCR beta chain was identified in a study of Tregs in tolerant kidney transplant recipients. The germline V gene has CDR1 SEHNR and CDR2 FQNEAQ (reference sequence). The CDR3 consists of 15 residues. Trimming cost V 1 base and J 7 bases, with 14 bases left between them. Repertoires were generated with immunoSEQ multiplex PCR, while TCRdb's copy carries only in-frame clones and drops some. Its clone listing holds 2,500 to 3,500 clones. About this clone: What it binds is not known. The read terminates 3 residues ahead of where the CDR3 ends, so the germline J gene completes it.

CFSE-labeled recipient PBMCs were cultured around six days with irradiated graft donor PBMCs, then FACS-sorted. V and J are TRBV7-9 and TRBJ2-1; possibly TRBD2 for D (7 bases). The clonotype comes from a human patient who received a combined kidney and bone marrow transplant. Sequencing used CD8+ T cells from blood cultured with allogeneic cells, obtained before the transplant. The CDR3 DNA, read in part, is TGTGCCAGCAGCTTAGTGCAAGGGGGGGTAAATGAG. It yields the protein CASSLVQGGVNE. The full CDR3 sequence reads CASSLVQGGVNEQFF.